Listed below are T cell receptor beta chains from one sample, sequenced in a study of CD8 T cells in Susac syndrome. Using its own MiXCR run on the immunoSEQ multiplex PCR reads, TCRdb lists one record per CDR3 protein. Of about 130,000 distinct CDR3 sequences listed, about 95% are singletons. The specimen sequenced was CD8+ T cells from PBMCs. These receptors were obtained from a human donor with Susac syndrome. Both conserved end residues are part of each CDR3. D genes are given only for firm matches. Clone sizes are given selectively: once, few, many, or a class where the clone is expanded.

TRBJ1-2 | TRBV28 | - | TRBD1 | TGTGCCAGCAGCCAACAGGGGGCGGATGGCTACACCTTC | CASSQQGADGYTF
TRBJ2-1 | TRBV12-3/TRBV12-4 | - | - | TGTGCCAGCAGCACCGGGACCTACAATGAGCAGTTCTTC | CASSTGTYNEQFF
TRBJ2-5 | TRBV21-1 | - | - | TGTGCCAGCAGCCCTCGGGACATAGAGTACCAAGAGACCCAGTACTTC | CASSPRDIEYQETQYF
TRBJ1-6 | TRBV5-1 | - | TRBD1 | TGCGCCAGCAGCGGAGGGACAGGCATGCCCCTCCACTTT | CASSGGTGMPLHF
TRBJ2-1 | TRBV7-3 | once | - | TGTGCCAGCAGCTTAGGGCTCGGGACAGAGCAGTTCTTC | CASSLGLGTEQFF
TRBJ2-1 | TRBV3-1 | - | - | TGTGCCAGCAGCAGAGAAGGGTATAACTCCTACAATGAGCAGTTCTTC | CASSREGYNSYNEQFF
TRBJ1-5 | TRBV28 | - | - | TGTGCCAGCAACTGGGGGATTAGCAATCAGCCCCAGCATTTT | CASNWGISNQPQHF
TRBJ1-5 | TRBV9 | - | - | TGTGCCAGCAGCGTAGGGGGTCAGCCCCAGCATTTT | CASSVGGQPQHF
TRBJ1-5 | TRBV12-3/TRBV12-4 | - | - | TGTGCCAGCAGTTCGTACCCGGACAGTAGCAATCAGCCCCAGCATTTT | CASSSYPDSSNQPQHF
TRBJ2-1 | TRBV9 | - | - | TGTGCCAGCAGCCCGGGGACGGGGAGCTCCTACAATGAGCAGTTCTTC | CASSPGTGSSYNEQFF
TRBJ2-5 | TRBV7-8 | - | - | TGTGCCAGCAGCTTAGCGACCCTCTCTCCCCGGGTGGAGACCCAGTACTTC | CASSLATLSPRVETQYF
TRBJ1-1 | TRBV14 | - | - | TGTGCCAGCAGCCAAGATCCTCTTTCAGGGACAACTGAAGCTTTCTTT | CASSQDPLSGTTEAFF
TRBJ2-7 | TRBV30 | - | - | TGTGCCTGGAGTGTACAGCAGTACTACGAGCAGTACTTC | CAWSVQQYYEQYF
TRBJ2-7 | TRBV27 | - | - | TGTGCCAGCAGTTTATCGATCGGGGGCAACTACGAGCAGTACTTC | CASSLSIGGNYEQYF
TRBJ1-1 | TRBV20-1 | - | TRBD1 | TGCAGTGCTAGGGGCCCGGGACAGAGGCTCCTGGCTTTCTTT | CSARGPGQRLLAFF
TRBJ1-1 | TRBV20-1 | - | - | TGCAGTGCTAGGGCAGGCGTCACTGAAGCTTTCTTT | CSARAGVTEAFF
TRBJ2-2 | TRBV20-1 | - | - | TGCAGTGCTAGAGGACTACCCGGGGAGCTGTTTTTT | CSARGLPGELFF
TRBJ2-7 | TRBV5-6 | - | TRBD2 | TGTGCCAGCAGCTTGGGACTAGCGGGGGATTCGTCGGGCTACGAGCAGTACTTC | CASSLGLAGDSSGYEQYF
TRBJ1-5 | TRBV20-1 | once | - | TGCAGTGCGACAGACTGGGGCAATCAGCCCCAGCATTTT | CSATDWGNQPQHF
TRBJ2-5 | TRBV11-2 | - | - | TGTGCCAGCGACCGGCGCCAGCGCCGCCAAGAGACCCAGTACTTC | CASDRRQRRQETQYF
TRBJ2-3 | TRBV28 | - | - | TGTGCCAGCAGTTTAAGGGCCACAGATACGCAGTATTTT | CASSLRATDTQYF
TRBJ1-6 | TRBV4-3 | - | - | TGCGCCAGCAGCCCCTCGGGAGGAGTCTCTTCACCCCTCCACTTT | CASSPSGGVSSPLHF
TRBJ2-7 | TRBV20-1 | - | - | TGCAGTGCTAGATTAGTCAGCTCCTACGAGCAGTACTTC | CSARLVSSYEQYF
TRBJ1-1 | TRBV20-1 | - | - | TGCAGTGCTAGAGATCACCTGAGGGGGTGGAACACTGAAGCTTTCTTT | CSARDHLRGWNTEAFF